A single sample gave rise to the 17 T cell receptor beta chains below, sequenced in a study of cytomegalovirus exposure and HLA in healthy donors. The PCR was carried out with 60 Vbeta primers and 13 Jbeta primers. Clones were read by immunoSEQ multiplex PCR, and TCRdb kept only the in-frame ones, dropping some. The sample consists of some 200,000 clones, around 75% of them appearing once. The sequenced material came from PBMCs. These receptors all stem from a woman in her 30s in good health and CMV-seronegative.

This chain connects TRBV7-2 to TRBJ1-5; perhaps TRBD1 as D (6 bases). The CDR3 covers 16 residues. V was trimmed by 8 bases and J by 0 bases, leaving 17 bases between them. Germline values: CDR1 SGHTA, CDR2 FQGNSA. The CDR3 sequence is CASAKGGTYSNQPQHF. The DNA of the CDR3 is TGTGCCAGCGCTAAGGGGGGGACCTATAGCAATCAGCCCCAGCATTTT.

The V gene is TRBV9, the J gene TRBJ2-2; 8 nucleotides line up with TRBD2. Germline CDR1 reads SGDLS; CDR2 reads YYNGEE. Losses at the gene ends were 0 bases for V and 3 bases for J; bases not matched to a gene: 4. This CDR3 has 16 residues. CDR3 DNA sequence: TGTGCCAGCAGCGTAGAAGCGGGGGCCTACACCGGGGAGCTGTTTTTT. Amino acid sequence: CASSVEAGAYTGELFF.

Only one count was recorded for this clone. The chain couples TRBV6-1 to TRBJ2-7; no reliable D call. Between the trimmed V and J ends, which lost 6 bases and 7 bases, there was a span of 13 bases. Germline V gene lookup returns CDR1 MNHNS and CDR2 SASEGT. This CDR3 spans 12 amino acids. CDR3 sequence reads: CASSPSRIEQYF. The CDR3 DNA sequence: TGTGCCAGCAGCCCAAGCAGGATAGAGCAGTACTTC.

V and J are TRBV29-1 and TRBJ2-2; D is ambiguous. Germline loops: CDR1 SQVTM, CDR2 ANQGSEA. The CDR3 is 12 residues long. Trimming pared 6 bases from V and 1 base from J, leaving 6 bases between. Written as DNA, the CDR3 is TGCAGCGTCGCGGAGAACACCGGGGAGCTGTTTTTT. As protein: CSVAENTGELFF.

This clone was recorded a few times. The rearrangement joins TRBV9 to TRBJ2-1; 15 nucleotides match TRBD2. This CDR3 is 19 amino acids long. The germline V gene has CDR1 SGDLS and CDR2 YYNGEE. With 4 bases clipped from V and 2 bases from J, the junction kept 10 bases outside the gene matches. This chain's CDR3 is CASSPRGTSGRRAYNEQFF. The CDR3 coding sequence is TGTGCCAGCAGCCCGCGTGGGACTAGCGGGAGGAGAGCCTACAATGAGCAGTTCTTC.

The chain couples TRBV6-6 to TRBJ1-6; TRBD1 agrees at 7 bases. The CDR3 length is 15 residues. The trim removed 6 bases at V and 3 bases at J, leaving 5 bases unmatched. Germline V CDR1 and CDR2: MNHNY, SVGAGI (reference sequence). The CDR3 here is CASREQGDYNSPLHF. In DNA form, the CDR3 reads TGTGCCAGCAGGGAGCAGGGGGACTATAATTCACCCCTCCACTTT.

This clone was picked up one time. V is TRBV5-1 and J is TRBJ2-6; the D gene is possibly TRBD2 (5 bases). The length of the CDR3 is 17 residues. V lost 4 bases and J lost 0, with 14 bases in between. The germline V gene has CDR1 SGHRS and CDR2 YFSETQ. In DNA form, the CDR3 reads TGCGCCAGCAGCGTTACGGGAATGCTCTCTGGGGCCAACGTCCTGACTTTC. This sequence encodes CASSVTGMLSGANVLTF. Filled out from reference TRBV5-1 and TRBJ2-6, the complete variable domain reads KAGVTQTPRYLIKTRGQQVTLSCSPISGHRSVSWYQQTPGQGLQFLFEYFSETQRNKGNFPGRFSGRQFSNSRSEMNVSTLELGDSALYLCASSVTGMLSGANVLTFGAGSRLTVL.

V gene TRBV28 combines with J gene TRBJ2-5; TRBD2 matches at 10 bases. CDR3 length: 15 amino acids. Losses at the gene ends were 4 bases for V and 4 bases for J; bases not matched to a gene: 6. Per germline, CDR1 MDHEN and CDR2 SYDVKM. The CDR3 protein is CASSSPSGGRETQYF. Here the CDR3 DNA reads TGTGCCAGCAGTTCCCCTAGCGGGGGACGAGAGACCCAGTACTTC.

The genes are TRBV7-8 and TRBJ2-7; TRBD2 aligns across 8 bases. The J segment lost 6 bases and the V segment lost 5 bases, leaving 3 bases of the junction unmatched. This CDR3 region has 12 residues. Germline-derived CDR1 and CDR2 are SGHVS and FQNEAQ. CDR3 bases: TGTGCCAGCAGCCGCGGGGGGTCCGAGCAGTACTTC. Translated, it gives CASSRGGSEQYF.

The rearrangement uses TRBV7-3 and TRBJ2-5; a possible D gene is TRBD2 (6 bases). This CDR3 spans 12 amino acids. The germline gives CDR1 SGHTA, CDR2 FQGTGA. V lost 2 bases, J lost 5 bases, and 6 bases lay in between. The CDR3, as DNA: TGTGCCAGCAGCTTACGGGGGGAGACCCAGTACTTC. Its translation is CASSLRGETQYF.

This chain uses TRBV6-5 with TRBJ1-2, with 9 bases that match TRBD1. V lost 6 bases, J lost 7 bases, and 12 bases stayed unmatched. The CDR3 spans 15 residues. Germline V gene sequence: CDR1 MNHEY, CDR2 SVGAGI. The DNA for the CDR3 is TGTGCCAGCAGGGGGACAGGGTTAAAGGGAGGTGGCTACACCTTC. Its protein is CASRGTGLKGGGYTF.

CDR3 residues: CASRADRANEQFF. The CDR3 coding sequence is TGTGCCAGCAGGGCGGACAGGGCCAATGAGCAGTTCTTC. This sequence joins TRBV2 and TRBJ2-1, with 8 bases matching TRBD1. V trimming: 6 bases; J trimming: 6 bases; junction bases outside the gene matches: 4. CDR3 size: 13 residues. Germline V CDR1 and CDR2: SNHLY, FYNNEI. The entire variable domain, with the rest obtained from reference TRBV2 and TRBJ2-1, is as follows: EPEVTQTPSHQVTQMGQEVILRCVPISNHLYFYWYRQILGQKVEFLVSFYNNEISEKSEIFDDQFSVERPDGSNFTLKIRSTKLEDSAMYFCASRADRANEQFFGPGTRLTVL.

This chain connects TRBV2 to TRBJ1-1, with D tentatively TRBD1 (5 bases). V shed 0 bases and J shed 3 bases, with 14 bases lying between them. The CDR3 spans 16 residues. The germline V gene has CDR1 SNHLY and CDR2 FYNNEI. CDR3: CASSEAGRPVYTEAFF. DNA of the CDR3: TGTGCCAGCAGTGAAGCGGGGCGCCCCGTATACACTGAAGCTTTCTTT.

CDR3 DNA: TGTGCCAGCAGTTACTCCCCGCGGGGGTTGAGGAACGGCTACACCTTC. Translated, it gives CASSYSPRGLRNGYTF. V usage is TRBV6-5 and J usage is TRBJ1-2; a possible D gene is TRBD1 (5 bases). The length of the CDR3 is 16 residues. Trimming took 0 bases from V and 8 from J, leaving 19 bases between them. Germline V gives CDR1 MNHEY, CDR2 SVGAGI.

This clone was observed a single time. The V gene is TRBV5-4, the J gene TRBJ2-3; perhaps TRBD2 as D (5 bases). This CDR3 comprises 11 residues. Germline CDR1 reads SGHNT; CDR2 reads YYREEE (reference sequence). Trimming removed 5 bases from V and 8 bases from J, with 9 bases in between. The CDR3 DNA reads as TGTGCCAGCAGGTTCCGGGGTACGCAGTATTTT. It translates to CASRFRGTQYF.

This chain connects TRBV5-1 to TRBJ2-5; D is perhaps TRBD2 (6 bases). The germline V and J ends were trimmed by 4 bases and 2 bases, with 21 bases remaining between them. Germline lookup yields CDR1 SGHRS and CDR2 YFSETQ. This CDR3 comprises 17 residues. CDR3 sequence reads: CASSPNGAGPPQETQYF. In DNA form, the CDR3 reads TGCGCCAGCAGCCCGAACGGGGCGGGACCTCCTCAAGAGACCCAGTACTTC.

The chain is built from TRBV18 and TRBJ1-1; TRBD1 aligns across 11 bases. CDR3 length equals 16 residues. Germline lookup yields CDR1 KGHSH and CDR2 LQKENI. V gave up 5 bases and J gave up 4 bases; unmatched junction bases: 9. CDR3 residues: CASSTGTGGVVTEAFF. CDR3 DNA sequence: TGTGCCAGCTCAACCGGGACAGGGGGGGTTGTCACTGAAGCTTTCTTT.